This T cell receptor beta chain was sequenced during a study of STAT5B mutations in CD4+ large granular lymphocyte leukemia. Regarding the study as a whole: 8/27 top patient clones versus 2/35 control clones were TRBV06-family.

In regard to this clone: Its antigen is unidentified.

Unmatched junction bases numbered 8, after V lost 5 bases and J lost 6 bases. Germline assignment: CDR1 WSHSY and CDR2 SAAADI. The CDR3 extends over 16 amino acids. The protocol was immunoSEQ multiplex PCR, while the TCRdb copy is restricted to in-frame clones and leaves out a portion. The top ten clones hold 3% to 3.5% of a sample with about 30,000 clones, under 80% of them seen once. The clonotype comes from a human donor in good health. Sequencing was performed on CD4+ T cells from blood buffy coats. The genes are TRBV10-2 and TRBJ2-1, with TRBD2 identical over 12 bases. Here the CDR3 reads CASSQVETSGSNEQFF. The CDR3 bases are TGCGCCAGCAGTCAGGTAGAGACTAGCGGGAGCAATGAGCAGTTCTTC.